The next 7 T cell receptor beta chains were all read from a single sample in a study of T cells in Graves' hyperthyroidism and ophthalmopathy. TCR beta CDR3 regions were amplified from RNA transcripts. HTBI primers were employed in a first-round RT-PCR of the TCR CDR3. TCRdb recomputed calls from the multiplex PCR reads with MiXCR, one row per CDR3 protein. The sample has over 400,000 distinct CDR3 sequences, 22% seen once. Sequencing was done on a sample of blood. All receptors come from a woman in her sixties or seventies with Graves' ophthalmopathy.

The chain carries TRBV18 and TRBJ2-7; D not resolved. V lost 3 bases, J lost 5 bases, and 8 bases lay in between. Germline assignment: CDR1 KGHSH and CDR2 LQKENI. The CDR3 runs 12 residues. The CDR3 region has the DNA TGTGCCAGCTCACCCCCAGGTGACGAGCAGTACTTC. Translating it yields CASSPPGDEQYF.

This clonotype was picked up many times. CDR3: CASSSRTGLLGTEAFF. The CDR3 DNA is TGTGCCAGCAGTTCACGGACAGGGCTGTTGGGCACTGAAGCTTTCTTT. The chain links TRBV28 to TRBJ1-1, with 8 bases aligning to TRBD1. The CDR3 consists of 16 residues. CDR1 and CDR2 from the germline V gene are MDHEN and SYDVKM. Losses at the gene ends were 4 bases for V and 4 bases for J; bases not matched to a gene: 11.

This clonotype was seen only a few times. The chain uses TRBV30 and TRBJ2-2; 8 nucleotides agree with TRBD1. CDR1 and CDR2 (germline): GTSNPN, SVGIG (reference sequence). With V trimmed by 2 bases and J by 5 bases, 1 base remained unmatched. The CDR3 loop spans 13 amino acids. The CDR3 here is CAWSRQGTGELFF. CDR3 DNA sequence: TGTGCCTGGAGTCGACAGGGGACCGGGGAGCTGTTTTTT.

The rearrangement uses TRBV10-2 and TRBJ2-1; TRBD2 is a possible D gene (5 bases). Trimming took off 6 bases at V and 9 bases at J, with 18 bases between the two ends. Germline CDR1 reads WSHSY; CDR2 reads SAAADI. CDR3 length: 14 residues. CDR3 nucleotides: TGCGCCAGCAGAACGATAGCGAGTCTGGGTGAGCAGTTCTTC. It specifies CASRTIASLGEQFF.

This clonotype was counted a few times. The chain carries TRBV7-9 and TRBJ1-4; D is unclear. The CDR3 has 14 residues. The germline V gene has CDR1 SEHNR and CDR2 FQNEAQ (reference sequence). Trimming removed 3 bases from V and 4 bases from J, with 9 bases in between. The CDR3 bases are TGTGCCAGCAGCTTGGTCGTCAGTAATGAAAAACTGTTTTTT. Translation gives CASSLVVSNEKLFF.

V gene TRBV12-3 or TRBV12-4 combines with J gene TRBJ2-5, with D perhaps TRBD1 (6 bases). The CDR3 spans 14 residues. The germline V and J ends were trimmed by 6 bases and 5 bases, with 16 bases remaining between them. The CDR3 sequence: CASSPGAFQETQYF. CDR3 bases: TGTGCCAGCAGCCCAGGGGCCTTTCAGGAGACCCAGTACTTC.

Here the CDR3 DNA reads TGTGCCAGCAGTTTATGGGGGGATGGGGTAAATGAGCAGTTCTTC. This codes for CASSLWGDGVNEQFF. The rearrangement links TRBV27 to TRBJ2-1; D is possibly TRBD2 (6 bases). This CDR3 is built from 15 residues. The ends were cut back, 1 base at V and 7 bases at J, with 14 bases in the middle. Per germline, CDR1 MNHEY and CDR2 SMNVEV (reference sequence).